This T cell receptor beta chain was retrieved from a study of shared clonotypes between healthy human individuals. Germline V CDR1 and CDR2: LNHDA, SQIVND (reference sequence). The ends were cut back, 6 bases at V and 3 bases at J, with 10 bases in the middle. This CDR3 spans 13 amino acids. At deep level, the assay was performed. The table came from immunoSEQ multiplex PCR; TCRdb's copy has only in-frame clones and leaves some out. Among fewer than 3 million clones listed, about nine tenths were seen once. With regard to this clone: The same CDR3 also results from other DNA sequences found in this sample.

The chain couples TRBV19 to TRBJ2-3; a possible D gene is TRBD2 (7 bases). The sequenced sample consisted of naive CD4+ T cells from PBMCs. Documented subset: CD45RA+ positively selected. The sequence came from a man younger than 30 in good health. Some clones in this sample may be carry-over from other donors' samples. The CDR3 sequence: CASSRGGTDTQYF. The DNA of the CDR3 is TGTGCCAGTAGCAGGGGAGGGACAGATACGCAGTATTTT.